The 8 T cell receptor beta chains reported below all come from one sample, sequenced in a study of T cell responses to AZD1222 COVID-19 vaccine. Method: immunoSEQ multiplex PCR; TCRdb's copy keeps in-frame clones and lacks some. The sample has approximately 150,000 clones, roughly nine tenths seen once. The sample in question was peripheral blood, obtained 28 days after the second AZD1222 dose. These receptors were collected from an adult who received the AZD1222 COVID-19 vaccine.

The CDR3 sequence: CASSLTGGSGEKLFF. CDR3 sequence (DNA): TGCGCCAGCAGCCTAACAGGGGGTTCGGGTGAAAAACTGTTTTTT. The chain employs TRBV4-1 and TRBJ1-4; 8 nucleotides agree with TRBD1. Germline values: CDR1 MGHRA, CDR2 YSYEKL. The V gene end was trimmed by 4 bases and the J gene end by 7 bases; junction bases not matched to a gene: 8. The CDR3 extends over 15 amino acids.

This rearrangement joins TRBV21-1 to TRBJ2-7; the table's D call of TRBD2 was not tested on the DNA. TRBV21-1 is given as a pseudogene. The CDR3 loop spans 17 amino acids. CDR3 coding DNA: TGTGCCAGCAGCAAAACGGGAGCGAGGGTTACTCCCTACGAGCAGTACTTC. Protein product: CASSKTGARVTPYEQYF.

The CDR3: CASSYGTALVNIQYF. CDR3 nucleotides: TGTGCCAGTAGCTACGGGACAGCTCTAGTGAACATTCAGTACTTC. This chain connects TRBV19 to TRBJ2-4; 7 bases agree with TRBD1. Germline trimming cut 6 bases from V and 7 bases from J; bases unmatched to any gene: 12. The CDR3 is made up of 15 amino acids. Per the germline V gene, CDR1 is LNHDA and CDR2 is SQIVND (reference sequence).

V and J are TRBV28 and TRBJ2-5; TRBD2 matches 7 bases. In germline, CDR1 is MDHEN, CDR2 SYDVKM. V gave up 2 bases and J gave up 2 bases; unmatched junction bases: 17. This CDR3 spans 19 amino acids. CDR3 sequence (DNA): TGTGCCAGCAGTTTAGGTTGGGGGAGGGCCAAAGCGCCTCAAGAGACCCAGTACTTC. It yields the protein CASSLGWGRAKAPQETQYF. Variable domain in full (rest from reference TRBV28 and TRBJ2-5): DVKVTQSSRYLVKRTGEKVFLECVQDMDHENMFWYRQDPGLGLRLIYFSYDVKMKEKGDIPEGYSVSREKKERFSLILESASTNQTSMYLCASSLGWGRAKAPQETQYFGPGTRLLVL.

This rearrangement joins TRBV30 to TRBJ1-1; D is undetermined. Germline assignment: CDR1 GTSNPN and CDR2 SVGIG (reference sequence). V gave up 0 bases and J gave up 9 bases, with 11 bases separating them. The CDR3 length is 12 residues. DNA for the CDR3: TGTGCCTGGAGTGTATTGATCCAGCAAGCTTTCTTT. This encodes CAWSVLIQQAFF.

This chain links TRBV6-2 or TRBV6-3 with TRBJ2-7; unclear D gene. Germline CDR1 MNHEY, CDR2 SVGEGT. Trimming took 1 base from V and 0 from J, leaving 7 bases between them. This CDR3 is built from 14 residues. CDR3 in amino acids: CASSYLGFSYEQYF. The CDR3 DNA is TGTGCCAGCAGTTACTTAGGATTCTCCTACGAGCAGTACTTC.

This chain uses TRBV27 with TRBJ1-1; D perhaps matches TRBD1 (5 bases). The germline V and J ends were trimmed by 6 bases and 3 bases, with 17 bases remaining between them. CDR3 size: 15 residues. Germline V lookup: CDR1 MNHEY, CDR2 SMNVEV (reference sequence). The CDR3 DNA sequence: TGTGCCAGCAGCGATTGGGGCTCTTCGGACACTGAAGCTTTCTTT. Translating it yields CASSDWGSSDTEAFF.

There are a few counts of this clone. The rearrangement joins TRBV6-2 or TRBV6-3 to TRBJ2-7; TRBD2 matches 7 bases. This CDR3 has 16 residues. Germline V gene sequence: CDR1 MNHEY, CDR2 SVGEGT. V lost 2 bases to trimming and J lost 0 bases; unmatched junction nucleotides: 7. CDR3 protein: CASSYTWEGPSYEQYF. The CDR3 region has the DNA TGTGCCAGCAGTTACACCTGGGAGGGCCCCTCCTACGAGCAGTACTTC.